This is a list of T cell receptor beta chains from one sample in a study of blood T cell repertoires in COVID-19. Using immunoSEQ multiplex PCR, the repertoire was profiled, and TCRdb retains in-frame clones only, with some absent. The data hold roughly 230,000 clones, with over 65% observed a single time. The sequencing input was PBMCs or T cells enriched from blood (not recorded which). Receptor source: a woman aged 60-70 years who had recovered from COVID-19. The CDR3 runs from the conserved cysteine through the conserved F or W. A D gene is named only where the DNA matches it firmly. Not every row has a clone size; where given, it reads once, few, many or a size class.

abundance,v_gene,d_gene,j_gene,CDR3nt,CDR3aa
-,TRBV7-2,-,TRBJ1-1,TGTGCCAGCAGCTTACTTACCTTGACAGCAATTAACACTGAAGCTTTCTTT,CASSLLTLTAINTEAFF
-,TRBV18,TRBD2,TRBJ2-3,TGTGCCAGCTCACCACCCCTAGCGGGGGAGGATACAGATACGCAGTATTTT,CASSPPLAGEDTDTQYF
-,TRBV9,-,TRBJ2-1,TGTGCCAGCAATCGAGGCAGCTCCTACAATGAGCAGTTCTTC,CASNRGSSYNEQFF
-,TRBV2,-,TRBJ1-5,TGTGCCAGCAGTGAAGTATCCAATCAGCCCCAGCATTTT,CASSEVSNQPQHF
once,TRBV5-1,TRBD1,TRBJ1-1,TGCGCCAGCAGCTTGGCCAGGGGGGCACCGATTGAAGCTTTCTTT,CASSLARGAPIEAFF
-,TRBV6-5,TRBD1,TRBJ1-5,TGTGCCAGCAGCGGAGGGGGCTGGAGCAATCAGCCCCAGCATTTT,CASSGGGWSNQPQHF
-,TRBV5-1,TRBD2,TRBJ2-2,TGCGCCAGCAGATTGCAAGCGGGGGGGCGCGGCACCGGGGAGCTGTTTTTT,CASRLQAGGRGTGELFF
-,TRBV5-1,-,TRBJ2-7,TGCGCCAGCAGCTTGGAGCCCACCTACGAGCAGTACTTC,CASSLEPTYEQYF
-,TRBV28,TRBD2,TRBJ2-1,TGTGCCAGCAGTTCCCAAGCACCGGGACTAGCGAACAATGAGCAGTTCTTC,CASSSQAPGLANNEQFF
few,TRBV20-1,-,TRBJ1-2,TGCAGTGCTAGTGAACTGTATGGCTACACCTTC,CSASELYGYTF
-,TRBV3-1/TRBV3-2,TRBD1,TRBJ1-3,TGTGCCAGCAGCCGGGACAGCTCTGGAAACACCATATATTTT,CASSRDSSGNTIYF
-,TRBV2,TRBD1,TRBJ1-5,TGTGCCAGCAGTGGCCCCGGGACAGTCAATCAGCCCCAGCATTTT,CASSGPGTVNQPQHF
-,TRBV12-3/TRBV12-4,TRBD2,TRBJ2-7,TGTGCCAGCAGTTTTTGGGAGGGCGAGCAGTACTTC,CASSFWEGEQYF
few,TRBV14,TRBD2,TRBJ2-5,TGTGCCAGCAGCCTGACTAGCGGGGGATACCAAGAGACCCAGTACTTC,CASSLTSGGYQETQYF
-,TRBV5-5,-,TRBJ2-5,TGTGCCAGCACCCCCTGGGGGGAGAAAGGTAGTGGGACCCAGTACTTC,CASTPWGEKGSGTQYF
few,TRBV10-3,-,TRBJ1-2,TGTGCCATCAGTGAGTCCCTTTACTACACCTTC,CAISESLYYTF
-,TRBV14,-,TRBJ2-5,TGTGCCAGCAGCCACACGGGGGGCTCCCAGTACTTC,CASSHTGGSQYF
once,TRBV6-5,TRBD2,TRBJ2-7,TGTGCCAGCATCCGGGGGGAAACCTACGAGCAGTACTTC,CASIRGETYEQYF
-,TRBV7-8,TRBD1,TRBJ1-5,TGTGCCAGCAGCTCGGACAGGGCAAGCAATCAGCCCCAGCATTTT,CASSSDRASNQPQHF
-,TRBV29-1,-,TRBJ1-1,TGCAGCGTGAGGTTCTTTACAGGGAACACTGAAGCTTTCTTT,CSVRFFTGNTEAFF
-,TRBV29-1,-,TRBJ1-3,TGCAGCGGACAGGTCGCCTCTGGAAACACCATATATTTT,CSGQVASGNTIYF
-,TRBV5-4,TRBD1,TRBJ1-2,TGTGCCAGCAGCTTGGAGACAGGGGGAGGCTACACCTTC,CASSLETGGGYTF
-,TRBV4-1,TRBD2,TRBJ2-5,TGCGCCAGCAGCCCGTTGGGCCTAGCGGGAGGCCAAGAGACCCAGTACTTC,CASSPLGLAGGQETQYF
-,TRBV7-9,-,TRBJ2-1,TGTGCCAGCAGCCTTATCGCGGCGGTCTACAATGAGCAGTTCTTC,CASSLIAAVYNEQFF
once,TRBV18,TRBD1,TRBJ1-2,TGTGCCAGCTCACCTACAGGGGACTACACCTTC,CASSPTGDYTF
-,TRBV27,TRBD2,TRBJ2-7,TGTGCCAGCAGTGCACTAGCGGGAGGGAACCGGTACGAGCAGTACTTC,CASSALAGGNRYEQYF
-,TRBV7-2,TRBD1,TRBJ2-4,TGTGCCAGCAGCTCAGGGGGCTTAAGCTGGGAGGCCAAAAACATTCAGTACTTC,CASSSGGLSWEAKNIQYF
-,TRBV10-3,-,TRBJ1-3,TGTGCCATCAGTGGGGGAGGGTCAAGCTCTGGAAACACCATATATTTT,CAISGGGSSSGNTIYF
-,TRBV7-2,-,TRBJ1-5,TGTGCCAGCAGCTTAGCTACAGGGTACGATCAGCCCCAGCATTTT,CASSLATGYDQPQHF
-,TRBV18,-,TRBJ2-2,TGTGCCAGCTCACCACTAGACGGAGGGGCCACCGGGGAGCTGTTTTTT,CASSPLDGGATGELFF
-,TRBV5-1,TRBD1,TRBJ1-2,TGCGCCAGCAGTTCCCCGCAGACAGGGGAACATGGCTACACCTTC,CASSSPQTGEHGYTF
once,TRBV4-3,-,TRBJ2-7,TGCGCCAGCAGCCAAGGTCAGCGGGCAGGCGAGCAGTACTTC,CASSQGQRAGEQYF
-,TRBV7-9,-,TRBJ2-7,TGTGCCAGCAGCCCAAGTGATCTAGCGCTCTACTACGAGCAGTACTTC,CASSPSDLALYYEQYF
-,TRBV9,TRBD1,TRBJ1-6,TGTGCCAGCAGCTCCGGACAGGGCTCCTATAATTCACCCCTCCACTTT,CASSSGQGSYNSPLHF
few,TRBV5-1,-,TRBJ2-7,TGCGCCAGCAGCTTGGCCAGGGCCGACGAGCAGTACTTC,CASSLARADEQYF
-,TRBV7-9,-,TRBJ1-2,TGTGCCAGCAGCTTAAGGTCTGTGGGCCGCCGGGGGGGCTACACCTTC,CASSLRSVGRRGGYTF
-,TRBV6-2/TRBV6-3,-,TRBJ1-3,TGTGCCAGCAGTTACCACACAGGACCCTCTGGAAACACCATATATTTT,CASSYHTGPSGNTIYF
few,TRBV10-3,TRBD1,TRBJ1-1,TGTGCCATCAGTGACCATGTGGGACAGTTGAACACTGAAGCTTTCTTT,CAISDHVGQLNTEAFF
-,TRBV29-1,-,TRBJ1-2,TGCAGCGTTGCGGAGCGGGACTATGGCTACACCTTC,CSVAERDYGYTF
-,TRBV12-5,-,TRBJ1-6,TGTGCTAGTGGTTCCCAGGGGCTCCATTCACCCCTCCACTTT,CASGSQGLHSPLHF
-,TRBV4-1,TRBD2,TRBJ2-7,TGCGCCAGCAAACCGGGACTAGCGGGGCCAAGCTCCTACGAGCAGTACTTC,CASKPGLAGPSSYEQYF
-,TRBV27,TRBD1,TRBJ1-1,TGTGCCAGCAGCTCTCGCGGGACAGGGGGCCGGGGGACTGAAGCTTTCTTT,CASSSRGTGGRGTEAFF
-,TRBV5-5,-,TRBJ1-4,TGTGCCAGCAGCTCCGACCCGGGACTTTCTAATGAAAAACTGTTTTTT,CASSSDPGLSNEKLFF
-,TRBV7-2,TRBD2,TRBJ2-7,TGTGCCAGCAGGAAGACTAGCGGTCCCTACGAGCAGTACTTC,CASRKTSGPYEQYF
-,TRBV2,-,TRBJ1-3,TGTGCCAACCGACAGGACTCTGGAAACACCATATATTTT,CANRQDSGNTIYF
-,TRBV12-3/TRBV12-4,-,TRBJ2-5,TGTGCCAGCAGTTCCGGGAATTCCCAGTACTTC,CASSSGNSQYF
-,TRBV2,-,TRBJ1-6,TGTGCCAGCAGTGTAAGGGGACTCTTGGGTTCACCCCTCCACTTT,CASSVRGLLGSPLHF
-,TRBV18,TRBD1,TRBJ1-2,TGTGCCAGCTCACCACTACCATTCGAACCCGGACAGGGGGAATCGGGGAACTATGGCTACACCTTC,CASSPLPFEPGQGESGNYGYTF